The entry that follows covers one T cell receptor beta chain sequence. Its matching antigen is unknown. Prepared libraries of TCR beta cDNA carried unique molecular identifiers. TCRdb analysed the PCR reads with MiXCR anew, one entry per CDR3 protein. The sample records 750,000 to 950,000 distinct CDR3 sequences, approximately 53% being singletons. The CDR3 contains 12 residues. V was clipped by 6 bases and J by 0 bases, with 9 bases between them. Germline CDR1 reads SQVTM; CDR2 reads ANQGSEA. The source of the sample is a study of post-analysis software for immune sequencing data. Whole-study results and caveats: Roughly five TRBV segments were significantly more frequent in patients than in controls. TRBV5-6, TRBV5-1 and TRBV20-1 were among these segments. When compared against controls, multiple sclerosis patients showed significantly lower normalized Chao1 diversity.

The sequenced sample consisted of blood. J is TRBJ2-7 and V is TRBV29-1; tentative D call: TRBD1 (6 bases). The source of this sequence is a girl aged 10 to 17 with multiple sclerosis. The CDR3 region is CSVRDNSYEQYF. The DNA of the CDR3 is TGCAGCGTCCGGGACAACTCCTACGAGCAGTACTTC.